The 26 T cell receptor beta chains below come from one sample, sequenced in a study of control samples from healthy donors and cancer patients. Generated by immunoSEQ multiplex PCR, the TCRdb table keeps only in-frame clones and is missing some. The table records tens of thousands of clones, approximately 84% of them present only once. Sequencing used PBMCs. The receptors were gathered from a man aged 70 or older with lung cancer.

This chain links TRBV15 with TRBJ1-3; D is unresolved. The CDR3 loop spans 16 amino acids. Trimming stripped 1 base from V and 0 bases from J, with 10 bases between. Germline loops: CDR1 LNHNV, CDR2 YYDKDF (reference sequence). This CDR3 is CATSRGEPSSGNTIYF. The CDR3 nucleotides read TGTGCCACCAGCAGAGGGGAACCCAGCTCTGGAAACACCATATATTTT.

This chain joins TRBV19 and TRBJ2-7, with 8 bases matching TRBD1. This CDR3 is 13 amino acids long. Trimming removed 6 bases from V and 6 bases from J; junction bases left unmatched: 7. Germline CDR1 LNHDA, CDR2 SQIVND (reference sequence). This CDR3 reads CASSLSGGGEQYF. DNA of the CDR3: TGTGCCAGTAGCCTCTCAGGGGGCGGCGAGCAGTACTTC. The variable domain in full, completed from reference TRBV19 and TRBJ2-7, reads DGGITQSPKYLFRKEGQNVTLSCEQNLNHDAMYWYRQDPGQGLRLIYYSQIVNDFQKGDIAEGYSVSREKKESFPLTVTSAQKNPTAFYLCASSLSGGGEQYFGPGTRLTVT.

The V and J genes are TRBV7-8 and TRBJ1-1; D ambiguous. V lost 2 bases, J lost 1 base, and 5 bases lay in between. This CDR3 region has 13 residues. Germline V gene data show CDR1 as SGHVS and CDR2 as FQNEAQ. The CDR3 DNA follows: TGTGCCAGCAGCTTAAGGTCGAACACTGAAGCTTTCTTT. Protein product: CASSLRSNTEAFF.

The V call is TRBV5-5, the J call TRBJ2-7; the D gene is possibly TRBD1 (6 bases). The CDR3 extends over 15 amino acids. The germline V gene has CDR1 SGHKS and CDR2 YYEKEE (reference sequence). V was cut by 1 base and J by 2 bases, with 13 bases left in between. The CDR3 spells CASSLRQGPTYEQYF. The CDR3 DNA is TGTGCCAGCAGCTTGAGGCAGGGGCCGACCTACGAGCAGTACTTC.

In its sample, this clone was seen once. The V and J genes are TRBV12-3 or TRBV12-4 and TRBJ1-4, with 7 bases lining up with TRBD1. The CDR3 runs to 13 residues. The V gene end was trimmed by 6 bases and the J gene end by 4 bases; junction bases not matched to a gene: 2. The CDR3 DNA reads TGTGCCAGCAGACCAGGGGGTAATGAAAAACTGTTTTTT. This codes for CASRPGGNEKLFF.

This clone was detected only a few times. V usage is TRBV4-2 and J usage is TRBJ2-3, with a weak D call TRBD2 (5 bases). The CDR3 extends over 16 amino acids. Looked up from germline, CDR1 is LGHNA and CDR2 is YNFKEQ. Trimming left V 3 bases short and J 2 bases short, with 15 bases between. In nucleotides, the CDR3 is TGTGCCAGCAGCCAGGGAGACCCCGTGGCCACAGATACGCAGTATTTT. It specifies CASSQGDPVATDTQYF.

J is TRBJ1-1 and V is TRBV23-1; 9 bases are shared with TRBD1. TRBV23-1 counts as an open reading frame of uncertain function. This CDR3 spans 17 amino acids. The trim removed 3 bases at V and 1 base at J, leaving 9 bases unmatched. This chain's CDR3 is CASSHPDRGKGNTEAFF. CDR3 bases: TGCGCCAGCAGTCACCCCGACAGGGGGAAAGGGAACACTGAAGCTTTCTTT.

This chain joins TRBV7-2 and TRBJ2-4; TRBD2 is a possible D gene (6 bases). Germline V gene data show CDR1 as SGHTA and CDR2 as FQGNSA. The length of the CDR3 is 15 residues. Trimming left V 5 bases short and J 9 bases short, with 20 bases between. Here the CDR3 reads CASSLGLGRRGIQYF. The CDR3 region has the DNA TGTGCCAGCAGCCTCGGACTGGGGCGGCGGGGCATTCAGTACTTC.

The rearrangement links TRBV14 to TRBJ1-6; 8 nucleotides line up with TRBD1. Germline V gene lookup returns CDR1 SGHDN and CDR2 FVKESK. CDR3 size: 15 residues. V dropped 3 bases and J dropped 10; count of bases not matched to a gene: 8. In DNA form, the CDR3 reads TGTGCCAGCAGCCATAAGGACAGGGTGGGCTCACCCCTCCACTTT. Protein: CASSHKDRVGSPLHF.

V usage is TRBV7-8 and J usage is TRBJ2-1, with 9 bases identical to TRBD2. The CDR3 runs 16 residues. Germline trimming cut 5 bases from V and 6 bases from J; bases unmatched to any gene: 11. Germline V gene lookup returns CDR1 SGHVS and CDR2 FQNEAQ. Here the CDR3 DNA reads TGTGCCAGCAGCCCCTACCGGGGACTAGCCGGCAATGAGCAGTTCTTC. It codes for CASSPYRGLAGNEQFF.

Here the CDR3 DNA reads TGTGCCAGCAGTCCCTCTTTTGCGACGCAAGAGACCCAGTACTTC. It translates to CASSPSFATQETQYF. The chain links TRBV27 to TRBJ2-5; D is undetermined. V lost 5 bases and J 2 bases, leaving 15 bases between the germline ends. The CDR3 is 15 residues long. Germline CDR1 and CDR2: MNHEY and SMNVEV (reference sequence).

A few counts support this clone. The chain uses TRBV19 and TRBJ2-7, with TRBD1 identical over 9 bases. The V gene end was trimmed by 4 bases and the J gene end by 6 bases; junction bases not matched to a gene: 10. From germline, CDR1 is LNHDA and CDR2 SQIVND (reference sequence). This CDR3 is built from 15 residues. The CDR3 sequence is CASSTSWTGAGEQYF. For the CDR3, the DNA is TGTGCCAGTAGTACCTCGTGGACAGGGGCGGGCGAGCAGTACTTC.

The genes are TRBV25-1 and TRBJ2-1; D might be TRBD1 (5 bases). The V and J ends lost 1 base and 6 bases respectively, with 16 bases between them. This CDR3 contains 16 residues. The V gene's germline CDR1 is MGHDK and CDR2 SYGVNS. CDR3: CASSELEQGLGNEQFF. The CDR3 DNA reads as TGTGCCAGCAGTGAATTAGAGCAGGGTCTGGGCAATGAGCAGTTCTTC.

This chain links TRBV27 with TRBJ2-2; unclear D gene. V was shortened by 3 bases and J by 4 bases, with 9 bases between the two germline ends. Germline lookup yields CDR1 MNHEY and CDR2 SMNVEV (reference sequence). This CDR3 spans 14 amino acids. In DNA form, the CDR3 reads TGTGCCAGCAGTTTGAGACCCGGCACCGGGGAGCTGTTTTTT. Translation: CASSLRPGTGELFF.

The chain couples TRBV11-1 to TRBJ2-7; D may match TRBD1 or TRBD2 (5 bases each). This CDR3 has 14 amino acids. CDR1 is SGHAT, CDR2 FQDESV, per germline (reference sequence). The germline V and J ends were trimmed by 5 bases and 0 bases, with 11 bases remaining between them. In DNA, the CDR3 is TGTGCCAGCAGCCCTGGGACGCGCTCCTACGAGCAGTACTTC. Amino acids: CASSPGTRSYEQYF. Full variable domain (rest looked up from reference TRBV11-1 and TRBJ2-7): EAEVAQSPRYKITEKSQAVAFWCDPISGHATLYWYRQILGQGPELLVQFQDESVVDDSQLPKDRFSAERLKGVDSTLKIQPAELGDSAMYLCASSPGTRSYEQYFGPGTRLTVT.

Only one count was recorded for this clone. The rearrangement joins TRBV5-8 to TRBJ2-7; 11 positions match TRBD2. In germline, CDR1 is SGHTS, CDR2 YDEGEE. V shed 7 bases and J 4 bases; nucleotides not matched to a gene: 7. The CDR3 has 14 amino acids. CDR3: CASRGASGGYEQYF. The DNA of the CDR3 is TGTGCCAGCCGCGGGGCTAGCGGGGGGTACGAGCAGTACTTC.

This rearrangement joins TRBV5-5 to TRBJ2-6; 12 bases fit TRBD1. J lost 4 bases, V lost 4 bases, and 9 bases had no gene match. The CDR3 is made up of 18 amino acids. Germline V gene data show CDR1 as SGHKS and CDR2 as YYEKEE (reference sequence). The CDR3 DNA sequence: TGTGCCAGCAGCCCCGGGACAGGGGGCTCGGTAGGGGCCAACGTCCTGACTTTC. Its protein is CASSPGTGGSVGANVLTF.

J is TRBJ1-5 and V is TRBV2, with TRBD1 as a possible D gene (5 bases). The V end was cut by 1 base, the J end by 7 bases, with 11 bases between. This CDR3 has 14 residues. Looked up from germline, CDR1 is SNHLY and CDR2 is FYNNEI. CDR3 sequence (DNA): TGTGCCAGCAGTGAAGTGTTCGGGGGGCAGCCCCAGCATTTT. This encodes CASSEVFGGQPQHF.

This clone was counted a single time. The rearrangement joins TRBV19 to TRBJ2-7; D is perhaps TRBD2 (6 bases). Looked up from germline, CDR1 is LNHDA and CDR2 is SQIVND (reference sequence). Trimming pared 1 base from V and 2 bases from J, leaving 15 bases between. CDR3 length equals 16 residues. DNA of the CDR3: TGTGCCAGTAGTATAGGGGGGGTAGGGCTAACCTACGAGCAGTACTTC. Its protein is CASSIGGVGLTYEQYF.

The chain links TRBV5-1 to TRBJ2-7; D possibly corresponds to TRBD2 (6 bases). CDR1 is SGHRS and CDR2 is YFSETQ in the germline V gene. V lost 4 bases, J lost 6 bases, and 14 bases lay in between. The length of the CDR3 is 13 residues. This chain's CDR3 is CASSLGLLGEQYF. The CDR3 region has the DNA TGCGCCAGCAGCCTGGGACTTTTAGGCGAGCAGTACTTC.

The rearrangement joins TRBV5-1 to TRBJ2-1, with 16 bases fitting TRBD2. Germline assignment: CDR1 SGHRS and CDR2 YFSETQ. With 0 bases clipped from V and 10 bases from J, the junction kept 7 bases outside the gene matches. CDR3 length: 17 residues. The chain's CDR3 is CASSLATGTSGGAEQFF. In DNA, the CDR3 is TGCGCCAGCAGCTTGGCCACCGGGACTAGCGGGGGGGCGGAGCAGTTCTTC.

V gene TRBV28 combines with J gene TRBJ2-5; D possibly corresponds to TRBD2 (5 bases). Germline V gene lookup returns CDR1 MDHEN and CDR2 SYDVKM. Trimming stripped 4 bases from V and 5 bases from J, with 11 bases between. The CDR3 runs 13 residues. CDR3 sequence reads: CASSSGGGETQYF. As DNA, the CDR3 is TGTGCCAGCAGTTCAGGAGGTGGGGAGACCCAGTACTTC.

The chain recombines TRBV9 with TRBJ1-4, with a tentative D call TRBD1 (5 bases). Germline-derived CDR1 and CDR2 are SGDLS and YYNGEE. The CDR3 is 16 amino acids. V was shortened by 0 bases and J by 0 bases, with 9 bases between the two germline ends. CDR3: CASSVGGSATNEKLFF. For the CDR3, the DNA is TGTGCCAGCAGCGTAGGGGGCAGTGCAACTAATGAAAAACTGTTTTTT.

The chain recombines TRBV7-9 with TRBJ2-7; D gene ambiguous. The CDR3 is 14 amino acids. Germline V CDR1 and CDR2: SEHNR, FQNEAQ (reference sequence). Deletions cut 2 bases from V and 2 bases from J, with 10 bases between. This chain's CDR3 is CASSLMPAPYEQYF. As DNA, the CDR3 is TGTGCCAGCAGCTTAATGCCAGCACCCTACGAGCAGTACTTC.

This clone was detected once. The chain links TRBV10-2 to TRBJ1-6; tentatively, D is TRBD1 (5 bases). CDR1 and CDR2 from the germline V gene are WSHSY and SAAADI. Trimming removed 4 bases from V and 6 bases from J, with 16 bases in between. The CDR3 is 16 amino acids. The CDR3 loop is CASSGRGEISNSPLHF. CDR3 nucleotides: TGCGCCAGCAGTGGTAGAGGGGAGATATCTAATTCACCCCTCCACTTT.

This sequence joins TRBV28 and TRBJ2-3, with D tentatively TRBD1 (7 bases). Germline CDR1 is MDHEN and CDR2 is SYDVKM. The CDR3 extends over 15 amino acids. Between the trimmed V and J ends, which lost 6 bases and 3 bases, there was a span of 16 bases. The CDR3 region is CASSYNRGGTDTQYF. The CDR3, as DNA: TGTGCCAGCAGCTATAACAGGGGAGGTACAGATACGCAGTATTTT. The full variable domain, its missing parts supplied by reference TRBV28 and TRBJ2-3, is DVKVTQSSRYLVKRTGEKVFLECVQDMDHENMFWYRQDPGLGLRLIYFSYDVKMKEKGDIPEGYSVSREKKERFSLILESASTNQTSMYLCASSYNRGGTDTQYFGPGTRLTVL.